What follows are 21 T cell receptor delta chains derived from one specimen sequenced in a study of γδ T cells in repeated Plasmodium falciparum infection. Gammadelta T cells were flow-sorted from PBMC into Vgamma9/Vdelta2+ and Vdelta2-negative populations for bulk analysis. TCRdb reprocessed the multiplex PCR reads through CATT. In the table there are 90,000 or so delta-chain clones, over 0.9% of which are singletons. Sequencing input: gamma-delta T cells from blood. The receptors were sampled from a pool of human donors (malaria-infected and uninfected, not separated).

This clone has more than one count but fewer than ten. A much larger clone lies a single base off, so this may be a read error. Distinct nucleotide sequences in the sample also encode this CDR3. V gene TRDV2 was called; the J gene was not; the D call TRDD3 from the table was never checked on the DNA. This CDR3 is built from 16 residues. Germline assignment: CDR1 GEAIGNYY and CDR2 EKD. CDR3 DNA sequence: TGTGCCTGTGACACCGTGGGGGCCCCGTACACCGATAAACTCACCTTT. It yields the protein CACDTVGAPYTDKLTF.

This clone was counted a few times. A far larger clone is just one base off, so this is likely a read error. Other DNA variants within this sample encode the same CDR3. The J gene has no call, while the V gene is TRDV2; TRDD3 is taken as the D call from the table, unchecked against the DNA. The CDR3 runs 22 residues. Germline values: CDR1 GEAIGNYY, CDR2 EKD. CDR3 sequence reads: CACDSLEGGPPFGTTALNKLIF. The DNA for the CDR3 is TGTGCCTGTGACTCGCTAGAGGGGGGGCCCCCGTTCGGAACGACTGCTTTGAATAAGCTCATCTTT.

A note on this clone: The TCRdb protein comes from a much larger clone and disagrees with this DNA's translation at residue 16, likely due to a read error; the protein given here is derived from the DNA. The chain uses TRDV1 and TRDJ1; 8 bases fit TRDD3. From germline, CDR1 is TSWWSYY and CDR2 QGS. The CDR3 consists of 18 residues. This chain's CDR3 is CALGSRSLMGYGTDKPIF. Here the CDR3 DNA reads TGTGCTCTTGGGTCCCGTTCCCTAATGGGATACGGAACCGATAAACCCATCTTT.

This clone was recorded at least ten times. TCRdb's listed protein matches a much larger clone and diverges from this DNA's translation at residue 3, likely through a read error; the protein shown comes from the DNA. The genes are TRDV1 and TRDJ1, with 9 bases that match TRDD3. CDR1 TSWWSYY and CDR2 QGS come from the germline V gene. The CDR3 is 17 amino acids. CDR3 coding DNA: TGTGCTCCTGGGGGACCTTCCTTGTGGGGGATAAAGGCTAAACTCATCTTT. This codes for CAPGGPSLWGIKAKLIF.

This clone was counted a few times. The protein that TCRdb holds for this DNA derives from a much larger clone and differs from the translated DNA at residue 10, which likely indicates a read error; the protein shown here is translated from the DNA. The chain is built from TRDV1 and TRDJ1; possible D gene TRDD2, 5 bases. Germline CDR1 and CDR2: TSWWSYY and QGS. The germline V and J ends were trimmed by 7 bases and 0 bases, with 30 bases remaining between them. This CDR3 contains 20 residues. The CDR3 nucleotides read TGTGCTCTTGTGTTTCCTGATTTAGTGAGTGTTCCTCTATACACCGATAAACTCATCTTT. As protein: CALVFPDLVSVPLYTDKLIF.

On this clone: The TCRdb record carries a much larger clone's protein, which differs from this DNA's translation at residue 4; a read error is the likely cause, and the protein listed here is the DNA translation. V and J are TRDV2 and TRDJ1, with TRDD3 as a possible D gene (5 bases). Germline matching of the DNA provided the J gene here, since TCRdb leaves it blank. CDR1 GEAIGNYY and CDR2 EKD come from the germline V gene. CDR3 length: 17 amino acids. In nucleotides, the CDR3 is TGTGCCTGTGGCACCGCGGGGGGTCGGAGTACCACCGATAAACTCATCTTT. Translating gives CACGTAGGRSTTDKLIF.

This clone has only a few counts. TCRdb's protein, taken from a much larger clone, differs from this DNA's translation at residue 11, likely owing to a read error; the protein displayed comes from the DNA. The CDR3 protein is CACDSLGDSASDKLIF. DNA of the CDR3: TGTGCCTGTGACTCACTGGGGGATTCAGCCTCCGATAAACTCATCTTT. The rearrangement uses TRDV2 and TRDJ1, with 10 bases that match TRDD3. The CDR3 extends over 16 amino acids. V lost 3 bases and J lost 3; bases outside the gene matches: 9. Germline V gene data show CDR1 as GEAIGNYY and CDR2 as EKD.

This clone was seen more than once but under ten times. TCRdb's listed protein matches a much larger clone and diverges from this DNA's translation at residue 7, likely through a read error; the protein shown comes from the DNA. V gene TRDV2 combines with J gene TRDJ1; D may be TRDD3 (6 bases). Germline assignment: CDR1 GEAIGNYY and CDR2 EKD. With 2 bases removed from V and 3 bases from J, the gap between germline ends came to 18 bases. The length of the CDR3 is 16 residues. This CDR3 reads CACDMLWDILSDKLIF. The DNA for the CDR3 is TGTGCCTGTGACATGCTGTGGGATATCTTATCCGATAAACTCATCTTT.

As regards this clone: TCRdb's protein, taken from a much larger clone, differs from this DNA's translation at residue 19, likely owing to a read error; the protein displayed comes from the DNA. The chain employs TRDV2 and TRDJ1; 9 bases are shared with TRDD3. Because TCRdb records no J gene, it was assigned here through a match of the DNA to germline. The CDR3 consists of 22 residues. The germline V gene has CDR1 GEAIGNYY and CDR2 EKD. CDR3 nucleotide sequence: TGTGCCTGTGACGAAATTACAACACTGACTGGGGGACCCTTATCGTACACCGATATACTCATCTTT. It yields the protein CACDEITTLTGGPLSYTDILIF.

This clone was detected only a few times. TCRdb's listed protein matches a much larger clone and diverges from this DNA's translation at residue 4, likely through a read error; the protein shown comes from the DNA. The chain uses TRDV1 and TRDJ1; a weak D match, TRDD2 (7 bases). The J gene comes from matching the DNA to germline here; TCRdb lacks it. Germline CDR1 and CDR2: TSWWSYY and QGS. This CDR3 spans 20 amino acids. The CDR3 sequence is CALREKTKAFLGSYTDKLIF. The CDR3 DNA reads TGTGCTCTTAGGGAAAAGACGAAGGCCTTCCTGGGGAGTTACACCGATAAACTCATCTTT.

This clone was counted only a few times. TCRdb's protein for this DNA is that of a much larger clone and differs from the translation at residue 17, likely a read error; the protein shown is the DNA translation. There is no J gene call, but TRDV2 is given as the V gene; TRDD3 reflects the table's D call only, with no check against the DNA. This CDR3 region has 18 residues. The germline V gene has CDR1 GEAIGNYY and CDR2 EKD. CDR3 region: CACDTIILGDTRSDKLTF. For the CDR3, the DNA is TGTGCCTGTGACACCATTATACTGGGGGATACGCGCTCCGATAAACTCACCTTT.

A word on this clone: The amino acid sequence in TCRdb belongs to a much larger clone and departs from this DNA's translation at residue 6, likely a sequencing read error; the sequence shown is translated from the DNA. The rearrangement joins TRDV1 to TRDJ4, with TRDD3 identical over 12 bases. The J gene, missing from TCRdb, was assigned here through DNA to germline matching. Germline V CDR1 and CDR2: TSWWSYY, QGS. CDR3 size: 18 residues. The V gene end was trimmed by 4 bases and the J gene end by 6 bases; junction bases not matched to a gene: 18. CDR3 protein: CALGGETSGWGIRGTLIF. Here the CDR3 DNA reads TGTGCTCTTGGGGGAGAAACCTCCGGCTGGGGGATACGCGGGACCCTGATCTTT.

This clone has ten or more counts. The V call is TRDV1, the J call TRDJ1; 12 bases map to TRDD3. The CDR3 totals 21 residues. The trim removed 1 base at V and 4 bases at J, leaving 19 bases unmatched. The germline gives CDR1 TSWWSYY, CDR2 QGS. In nucleotides, the CDR3 is TGTGCTCTTGGGGAACGACCGGGTGTGCTCTGGGGGATACGGTTTCGCGATAAACTCATCTTT. Translated, it gives CALGERPGVLWGIRFRDKLIF.

About this clone itself: TCRdb records a much larger clone's protein for this DNA, with a difference at residue 5 that likely arises from a read error; the protein given is the translation of the DNA. The gene calls are TRDV1 and TRDJ1, with a tentative D call TRDD3 (6 bases). V gave up 4 bases and J gave up 3 bases, with 27 bases separating them. This CDR3 has 19 residues. CDR1 and CDR2 from the germline V gene are TSWWSYY and QGS. DNA of the CDR3: TGTGCTCTTGGGGGAAATGTGGAGGACAACTGGGATAAGGCCGATAAACTCATCTTT. This codes for CALGGNVEDNWDKADKLIF.

To note about this clone: A read error is possible here, since a much larger clone lies one base away. The V gene is TRDV2, the J gene TRDJ3, with TRDD3 identical over 10 bases. TCRdb lists no J gene, so it was determined here by aligning the DNA to germline. The CDR3 sequence is 20 residues long. Germline assignment: CDR1 GEAIGNYY and CDR2 EKD. This CDR3 is CACVSLTGGSSSRDTRQMFF. The CDR3 DNA follows: TGTGCCTGTGTTTCTTTAACTGGGGGATCCAGCTCCCGGGACACCCGACAGATGTTTTTC.

This clone was observed a handful of times. The TCRdb protein comes from a much larger clone and disagrees with this DNA's translation at residue 4, likely due to a read error; the protein given here is derived from the DNA. The V and J genes are TRDV1 and TRDJ1; 7 bases are shared with TRDD3. TCRdb supplies no J gene; here it was assigned by aligning the nucleotide sequence to germline. V dropped 9 bases and J dropped 3; count of bases not matched to a gene: 16. This CDR3 contains 16 residues. Germline V CDR1 and CDR2: TSWWSYY, QGS. CDR3 nucleotides: TGTGCTCTCAGGCCGGCTGATGGGGGACTCTCCGATAAACTCATCTTT. Translating it yields CALRPADGGLSDKLIF.

Note on this clone: The protein recorded in TCRdb matches a much larger clone and deviates from this DNA's translation at residue 8, suggesting a read error; the protein here is obtained by translating the DNA. The chain recombines TRDV2 with TRDJ1, with 7 bases lining up with TRDD3. Here the J gene was assigned by germline matching of the DNA, as TCRdb has none. This CDR3 spans 19 amino acids. CDR1 is GEAIGNYY and CDR2 is EKD in the germline V gene. After removal of 0 bases from V and 1 base from J, the junction contained 16 bases not matched to a gene. Written as DNA, the CDR3 is TGTGCCTGTGACACCTTAGTAAGGATACCGGATACGCTCACCGATAAACTCATCTTT. This codes for CACDTLVRIPDTLTDKLIF.

This clone has a handful of counts. TCRdb records a much larger clone's protein for this DNA, with a difference at residue 21 that likely arises from a read error; the protein given is the translation of the DNA. The rearrangement joins TRDV1 to TRDJ1; the match to TRDD3 covers 13 bases. Since TCRdb gives no J gene, matching the DNA to germline was used here to assign it. CDR1 and CDR2 from the germline V gene are TSWWSYY and QGS. The CDR3 has 24 amino acids. The CDR3: CALGELPQAPSTGGYAPFTDELIF. For the CDR3, the DNA is TGTGCTCTTGGGGAACTCCCCCAGGCCCCCAGTACTGGGGGATACGCTCCGTTCACCGATGAACTCATCTTT.

This clone was found a few times. The TCRdb record carries a much larger clone's protein, which differs from this DNA's translation at residue 9; a read error is the likely cause, and the protein listed here is the DNA translation. The chain combines TRDV1 with TRDJ1; maybe TRDD3 (5 bases). TCRdb supplies no J gene; here it was assigned by aligning the nucleotide sequence to germline. V was shortened by 4 bases and J by 2 bases, with 14 bases between the two germline ends. The CDR3 is 15 amino acids. Germline lookup yields CDR1 TSWWSYY and CDR2 QGS. In nucleotides, the CDR3 is TGTGCTCTTGGGGGACGCGGGGGGTCGACCGATAAACTCATCTTT. It codes for CALGGRGGSTDKLIF.

This clone was observed a handful of times. A read error likely explains this, since a far larger clone differs by one base. Within the sample, other DNA sequences also encode this same CDR3. CDR3 coding DNA: TGTGCCTGTGACCGTAATACTGGGGGGTACGCTGAGAGGAATTGCGGTAAACTCATCTTT. This codes for CACDRNTGGYAERNCGKLIF. The gene calls are TRDV2 and TRDJ1; 8 bases map to TRDD3. The J gene is not listed in TCRdb, so it was assigned here from a DNA match to germline. Germline V gives CDR1 GEAIGNYY, CDR2 EKD. The CDR3 runs 20 residues. The junction had 27 bases not matched to a gene; V was cut back by 3 bases and J by 7 bases.

This clone has a handful of counts. TCRdb lists the protein of a much larger clone for this DNA, which differs at residue 7, so this is likely a read error; the protein given here is translated from the DNA itself. The chain has TRDV2 and TRDJ3; the D is unclear. The germline V gene encodes CDR1 GEAIGNYY and CDR2 EKD. The CDR3 spans 21 residues. V lost 0 bases and J lost 0, with 20 bases in between. The DNA of the CDR3 is TGTGCCTGTGACACCGTCGGCGCTCACGCCTTTAGCTCCTGGGACACCCGACAGATGTTTTTC. This translates into CACDTVGAHAFSSWDTRQMFF.